These 5 T cell receptor beta chains share one sample of origin, sequenced in a study of technical replicates of blood from a few donors. Only in-frame clones appear in the TCRdb table, and some are missing; sequencing was by immunoSEQ multiplex PCR. The sample includes around 80,000 clones, around 94% seen only once; the top ten take about 0.39%. Sequencing input: T cells isolated from PBMCs. All receptors come from a human donor in good health.

The chain recombines TRBV9 with TRBJ2-1; 8 bases map to TRBD2. From germline, CDR1 is SGDLS and CDR2 YYNGEE. The trim removed 4 bases at V and 5 bases at J, leaving 8 bases unmatched. The CDR3 extends over 15 amino acids. CDR3 in amino acids: CASSSSGSSHNEQFF. The CDR3 DNA follows: TGTGCCAGCAGCTCCAGCGGGAGCAGCCACAATGAGCAGTTCTTC.

This chain connects TRBV6-5 to TRBJ1-4; D unclear. CDR3 length equals 13 residues. The V end was cut by 6 bases, the J end by 4 bases, with 9 bases between. Germline lookup yields CDR1 MNHEY and CDR2 SVGAGI. CDR3 in DNA: TGTGCCAGCAGCCCGCAGCGTAATGAAAAACTGTTTTTT. It encodes CASSPQRNEKLFF.

V gene TRBV19 combines with J gene TRBJ2-1; no firm D call. CDR1 and CDR2 from the germline V gene are LNHDA and SQIVND (reference sequence). V dropped 4 bases and J dropped 9 bases, with 19 bases sitting between them. The CDR3 consists of 15 residues. CDR3 nucleotide sequence: TGTGCCAGTAGTAAAGAAACGACTTTTGCGGTTGAGCAGTTCTTC. It yields the protein CASSKETTFAVEQFF.

V gene TRBV5-1 combines with J gene TRBJ2-1; 12 bases agree with TRBD2. J gave up 12 bases and V 4 bases, and 5 bases lay outside the gene matches. The CDR3 sequence is 13 residues long. From germline, CDR1 is SGHRS and CDR2 YFSETQ. The CDR3 DNA follows: TGCGCCAGCAGCGCCCCTAGCGGGAGGGCGCAGTTCTTC. It encodes CASSAPSGRAQFF.

V is TRBV7-2 and J is TRBJ2-5; TRBD2 is a possible D gene (6 bases). Trimming left V 5 bases short and J 3 bases short, with 10 bases between. The CDR3 spans 13 residues. Germline V gives CDR1 SGHTA, CDR2 FQGNSA. CDR3 coding DNA: TGTGCCAGCAGCCCCTTAGCGGAAGAGACCCAGTACTTC. It translates to CASSPLAEETQYF.